The entry that follows covers one TCR beta chain sequence. Many counts were recorded for this clonotype. No cognate antigen has been identified for it. Nothing much larger sits one base from this clone, and base qualities are not available. TCR beta CDR3 regions were amplified from RNA transcripts. For the first round of RT-PCR on the TCR CDR3, the HTBI primer set was used together with the Qiagen OneStep RT-PCR kit. The libraries were constructed in a second round of multiplex PCR and then size-selected and purified. The libraries were sequenced on an Illumina HiSeq2000 using paired-end 100 bp reads. As for the original processing: SOAPnuke was used to process the raw data, throwing out any read that contained adapters or uncalled bases, had a mean Phred below 15, or lacked an exact constant-primer or identifier match. High-quality paired reads were merged with COPE v1.2.5, and unique nucleotide sequences were defined as clonotypes. MiTCR v1.1 was used to align clonotypes to the IMGT TRBV, TRBD and TRBJ reference segments. Analysis was restricted to V-J combinations with a frequency above 0.0001, which covered roughly 99% of repertoires. A TCS score was defined as the ratio between F50 (clonal expansion) and ExV (chaos), using BLOSUM62-based TCRdist between CDR3 peptides within each V-J. Welch's t-statistics and random forest reduced 514 V-J features to about 12, which were used in a naive Bayes classifier (R e1071). Using fastp trimming at Q25 and MiXCR clonotype assembly, TCRdb reanalyzed the public sequencing data and kept in-frame beta chains. All rows with the same CDR3 protein become a single entry with the most common DNA and genes. The V and J calls, along with clone size, are taken from TCRdb and not from the paper's own processing. The sample contains about 620,000 distinct CDR3 sequences, 15% to 20% of them found a single time. The biggest ten clones account for 3.5% to 4% of the sample.

Stable Graves' hyperthyroidism was defined as the absence of progression to ophthalmopathy over 18 months of follow-up. Hyperthyroidism patients were newly diagnosed, had a disease duration of under 2 months, and were aged 18 to 65 years. The study excluded patients with uncontrolled infections, other autoimmune diseases, pregnancy or lactation. Diagnoses were based on clinical symptoms, serum thyroxine and TRAb, thyroid ultrasound and orbital computed tomography. PBMCs were separated from roughly 10 ml of fresh peripheral blood using Ficoll-Paque density gradient centrifugation. Total RNA was extracted using Trizol reagent, and RNA quality was assessed on an Agilent 2100 Bioanalyzer. This specimen belongs to a study of T cells in Graves' hyperthyroidism and ophthalmopathy (dated by TCRdb to 2018 to 2020). For context, the study as a whole: Peripheral blood was sampled at the time of initial diagnosis, prior to any treatment. After sampling, hyperthyroidism patients received methimazole starting at 30 mg daily, and ophthalmopathy patients received high-dose intravenous methylprednisolone. To identify distinguishing TCR V-J signatures, a discovery cohort of some 100 patients was used, comprising under 45 with Graves' ophthalmopathy and some 57 with stable Graves' hyperthyroidism. For training and testing, the roughly 100 patients in the discovery cohort were randomly divided in a 7:3 ratio. An independent validation cohort of around 19 hyperthyroidism patients and about 15 patients who later progressed to ophthalmopathy tested prospective prediction of ophthalmopathy. The paper describes TCR Vbeta CDR3 sequencing of more than 120 peripheral blood samples, made up of 43 ophthalmopathy patients, 70 to 75 hyperthyroidism patients and roughly 17 progressor patients. The study also compared thyroid tissue and blood T-cell repertoires from a handful of Graves' hyperthyroidism patients.

What the study reported, not specific to this receptor: In cross-validation, a model built on a 13 V-J signature told ophthalmopathy apart from stable hyperthyroidism with approximately 90% sensitivity and about 81% specificity, and in testing the same model reached 80%/75%. Blood samples also contained most of the expanded thyroid clonotypes (frequency above 0.001), which suggests that blood repertoires may reflect thyroid immune responses. In validation, the model predicted progression to ophthalmopathy with approximately 71% sensitivity and approximately 74% specificity, a median of 6.5 months before onset. No statistical method was used to fix the sample size in advance, and group allocation was not hidden from the investigators.

The specimen sequenced was blood. This TCR derives from a woman in her twenties or thirties with Graves' hyperthyroidism.

The CDR3 region reads CASSQQRLANTGELFF. In nucleotide form, the sequence is TGTGCCAGCAGCCAACAGAGACTAGCGAACACCGGGGAGCTGTTTTTT. Recombination joined TRBV3-1 with TRBJ2-2; a weak D assignment points to TRBD2 (6 bases agree). CDR1 and CDR2 are read off the germline V gene (reference sequence) as LGHDT and YNNKEL. The CDR3 covers 16 residues, taking in both the cysteine and the phenylalanine. The entry retains the CDR3 DNA only, 48 bases that are in frame from base 1. V was cut back by 2 bases and J by 0 bases, leaving a gap of 10 bases between them.